This T cell receptor beta chain emerged from a study of blood T cell repertoires in COVID-19. On the study more broadly: T cells, B-cell-depleted T cells, or PBMCs provided the cDNA or gDNA that served as material.

Authors' analysis steps: Quantification of nucleated cells was approximated via reference gene primer amplification. Generated by immunoSEQ multiplex PCR, the TCRdb table keeps only in-frame clones and is missing some. Clone size and the V and J calls come from that table; the DNA yielded D and trimming. The sample shows about 69,000 clones, almost 90% of them seen only once. J lost 7 bases, V lost 1 base, and 6 bases had no gene match. CDR1 SGHVS and CDR2 FNYEAQ come from the germline V gene. CDR3 length: 15 residues. The chain combines TRBV7-6 with TRBJ1-4; 7 nucleotides match TRBD1. Sequenced: peripheral blood. This clonotype was sampled from a man aged 50-60 years with acute or convalescent COVID-19. The CDR3 DNA reads as TGTGCCAGCAGCTTAGAACAGGGGATGGGTGAAAAACTGTTTTTT. It is translated as CASSLEQGMGEKLFF.